The clone carrying this TCR beta chain was seen just once. The antigen is not known. Target depth was 1 in 200,000 to 1 in 1 million T cells, about 10x per clonotype. Sequencing was performed with immunoSEQ multiplex PCR; in TCRdb, only in-frame clones are kept and a portion is missing. The sample contains about 140,000 clones, 75% to 85% of which appear only once. This record belongs to a study of cytotoxic CD8 clonotypes in ibrutinib-treated CLL. Study summary: Across the patients, about a dozen were relapsed/refractory, more than 14 treatment-naive and roughly 17 IGHV unmutated.

Study outcomes and limitations: Clonality climbed at ibrutinib response, then dropped toward baseline at progression. The public clonotypes identified were infrequent and showed contraction or stability on treatment.

The sequence came from a human donor with chronic lymphocytic leukemia. Sample: PBMCs, taken after 36 months of ibrutinib treatment.

CDR3 DNA sequence: TGTGCCAGCAGTGCGGGATACACAGATACGCAGTATTTT. It yields the protein CASSAGYTDTQYF. This chain uses TRBV6-4 with TRBJ2-3; D might be TRBD2 (5 bases). This CDR3 is built from 13 residues. In germline, CDR1 is MRHNA, CDR2 SNTAGT. The V end lost 4 bases, the J end lost 2 bases, and 7 bases lay between the germline ends.